What follows are 16 T cell receptor beta chains derived from one specimen sequenced in a study of somatic mutations in cytotoxic T cells in rheumatoid arthritis. Here immunoSEQ multiplex PCR was the method, and the copy in TCRdb shows in-frame clones only, minus some. The sample records approximately 20,000 clones, approximately 80% being singletons. The sample was CD8+ T cells sorted from blood. Receptor source: a young man with rheumatoid arthritis.

This clone was recorded once. V gene TRBV4-2 combines with J gene TRBJ1-5, with a weak D call TRBD1 (5 bases). The CDR3 has 17 amino acids. Trimming cost V 0 bases and J 2 bases, with 14 bases left between them. Germline V gene sequence: CDR1 LGHNA, CDR2 YNFKEQ. The CDR3 DNA reads as TGTGCCAGCAGCCAAGATCCGCGGGGGGGTGGCAATCAGCCCCAGCATTTT. Residues: CASSQDPRGGGNQPQHF.

The chain joins TRBV7-9 to TRBJ2-3; the D gene could be TRBD1 or TRBD2 (5 bases each). CDR1 is SEHNR, CDR2 FQNEAQ, per germline (reference sequence). The V end was cut by 4 bases, the J end by 4 bases, with 21 bases between. This CDR3 spans 17 amino acids. The CDR3 sequence: CASSSTRAGKGADTQYF. CDR3 DNA sequence: TGTGCCAGCAGCTCCACCCGAGCCGGGAAAGGGGCAGATACGCAGTATTTT.

This clone appeared a single time. V usage is TRBV30 and J usage is TRBJ2-1; 11 positions match TRBD1. Germline CDR1 is GTSNPN and CDR2 is SVGIG (reference sequence). J gave up 8 bases and V 2 bases, and 8 bases lay outside the gene matches. The CDR3 runs to 15 residues. The CDR3 DNA sequence: TGTGCCTGGAGTCCCCTCGGACAGGGGGCATATGAGCAGTTCTTC. This gives the protein CAWSPLGQGAYEQFF.

In this sample, this clone turned up a few times. The chain links TRBV5-4 to TRBJ1-6, with a weak D call TRBD1 (5 bases). Germline V gene data show CDR1 as SGHNT and CDR2 as YYREEE (reference sequence). V dropped 0 bases and J dropped 13 bases, with 8 bases sitting between them. This CDR3 has 12 residues. The CDR3 sequence is CASSLEGRPLHF. Written as DNA, the CDR3 is TGTGCCAGCAGCTTGGAGGGGAGGCCCCTCCACTTT.

This rearrangement joins TRBV7-9 to TRBJ1-4; 7 positions agree with TRBD1. Germline assignment: CDR1 SEHNR and CDR2 FQNEAQ (reference sequence). There are 15 residues in the CDR3. V shed 5 bases and J 7 bases; nucleotides not matched to a gene: 10. The DNA for the CDR3 is TGTGCCAGCAGCCGACAGGGCGGTTCGGGTGAAAAACTGTTTTTT. Its protein is CASSRQGGSGEKLFF.

This clone was observed a few times. The chain employs TRBV30 and TRBJ1-1, with D possibly being TRBD1 (5 bases). The CDR3 consists of 12 residues. Germline loops: CDR1 GTSNPN, CDR2 SVGIG (reference sequence). The CDR3 region is CYSWGEGTEAFF. CDR3 coding DNA: TGTTATAGCTGGGGTGAGGGGACTGAAGCTTTCTTT. The variable domain in full, with the rest retrieved from reference TRBV30 and TRBJ1-1, is SQTIHQWPATLVQPVGSPLSLECTVEGTSNPNLYWYRQAAGRGLQLLFYSVGIGQISSEVPQNLSASRPQDRQFILSSKKLLLSDSGFYLCYSWGEGTEAFFGQGTRLTVV.

The chain joins TRBV18 to TRBJ2-1; 12 positions match TRBD2. The CDR3 sequence is 16 residues long. The V gene end was trimmed by 3 bases and the J gene end by 2 bases; junction bases not matched to a gene: 2. Germline V gene sequence: CDR1 KGHSH, CDR2 LQKENI. The CDR3 sequence: CASSPRTSGTYNEQFF. CDR3 nucleotide sequence: TGTGCCAGCTCACCTAGGACTAGCGGGACCTACAATGAGCAGTTCTTC.

The gene calls are TRBV6-1 and TRBJ2-5; no clear D. V lost 2 bases and J lost 1, with 8 bases in between. Per the germline V gene, CDR1 is MNHNS and CDR2 is SASEGT. The CDR3 extends over 14 amino acids. The CDR3 region has the DNA TGTGCCAGCAGTGAAAGGTACGCCCAAGAGACCCAGTACTTC. Translating it yields CASSERYAQETQYF.

The gene calls are TRBV4-2 and TRBJ2-1, with D possibly being TRBD1 or TRBD2 (6 bases each). Trimming removed 4 bases from V and 3 bases from J, with 16 bases in between. This CDR3 comprises 16 residues. Germline loops: CDR1 LGHNA, CDR2 YNFKEQ. The CDR3 DNA reads as TGTGCCAGCAGCCCTGGCGGTGAGGGGGGCTACAATGAGCAGTTCTTC. Translated: CASSPGGEGGYNEQFF.

V and J are TRBV30 and TRBJ2-2; no clear D gene. Trimming cost V 3 bases and J 8 bases, with 4 bases left between them. The length of the CDR3 is 10 residues. Germline V lookup: CDR1 GTSNPN, CDR2 SVGIG (reference sequence). The CDR3 bases are TGTGCCTGGAGCAGAGGGGAGCTGTTTTTT. Amino acids: CAWSRGELFF. The full variable domain, with the rest looked up from reference TRBV30 and TRBJ2-2, is SQTIHQWPATLVQPVGSPLSLECTVEGTSNPNLYWYRQAAGRGLQLLFYSVGIGQISSEVPQNLSASRPQDRQFILSSKKLLLSDSGFYLCAWSRGELFFGEGSRLTVL.

This chain uses TRBV6-1 with TRBJ1-2; no firm D call. The CDR3 is 13 amino acids. The germline CDR1 and CDR2 sequences are MNHNS and SASEGT. V dropped 4 bases and J dropped 8 bases, with 14 bases sitting between them. CDR3 DNA sequence: TGTGCCAGCAGTGTCACGGATCTTGGGGGCTACACCTTC. Amino acid sequence: CASSVTDLGGYTF.

CDR3 coding DNA: TGCGCCAGCAGCCGTAACCGGGACGGGAATTATTCACCCCTCCACTTT. The encoded protein is CASSRNRDGNYSPLHF. V usage is TRBV4-1 and J usage is TRBJ1-6; the D gene is possibly TRBD1 (5 bases). The ends were cut back, 4 bases at V and 8 bases at J, with 18 bases in the middle. Germline V gene data show CDR1 as MGHRA and CDR2 as YSYEKL. The CDR3 extends over 16 amino acids.

The chain recombines TRBV13 with TRBJ1-2; D remains unclear. There are 14 residues in the CDR3. V shed 0 bases and J shed 4 bases, with 9 bases lying between them. Germline V gives CDR1 PRHDT, CDR2 FYEKMQ (reference sequence). The CDR3 sequence: CASSLGSDAYGYTF. The DNA for the CDR3 is TGTGCCAGCAGCTTAGGTTCCGACGCCTATGGCTACACCTTC.

V usage is TRBV27 and J usage is TRBJ2-7, with D perhaps TRBD1 (6 bases). V lost 1 base and J lost 2, with 9 bases in between. The CDR3 extends over 14 amino acids. Germline CDR1 reads MNHEY; CDR2 reads SMNVEV (reference sequence). For the CDR3, the DNA is TGTGCCAGCAGTTTATACCAGGGGACCTACGAGCAGTACTTC. Translating it yields CASSLYQGTYEQYF.

The chain carries TRBV19 and TRBJ2-3, with a tentative D call TRBD2 (6 bases). Trimming took off 6 bases at V and 3 bases at J, with 10 bases between the two ends. The CDR3 runs to 13 residues. Germline V gene sequence: CDR1 LNHDA, CDR2 SQIVND (reference sequence). The CDR3 nucleotides read TGTGCCAGTAGCCGGCTAGCGACAGATACGCAGTATTTT. Translating it yields CASSRLATDTQYF.

This clone was seen a handful of times. The V call is TRBV5-4, the J call TRBJ2-7; tentatively, D is TRBD2 (5 bases). Germline V gene data show CDR1 as SGHNT and CDR2 as YYREEE (reference sequence). The CDR3 totals 15 residues. V gave up 4 bases and J gave up 3 bases, with 17 bases separating them. CDR3 nucleotides: TGTGCCAGCAGCGAGGACTCCCTCCTTGGCTACGAGCAGTACTTC. Protein sequence: CASSEDSLLGYEQYF.